The next 26 T cell receptor beta chains were all read from a single sample in a study of cytomegalovirus exposure and HLA in healthy donors. A multiplex PCR was run with 60 Vbeta primers and 13 Jbeta primers. TCRdb's table, derived via immunoSEQ multiplex PCR, lists solely in-frame clones and lacks some. The data hold around 100,000 clones, with about 72% observed a single time. The sample taken for sequencing was PBMCs. The receptors derive from a woman between 55 and 75 years old in good health and CMV-seropositive.

A note on this clone: One junction end disagrees with the germline gene, perhaps due to a read error. The chain couples TRBV7-9 to TRBJ1-4; D is perhaps TRBD1 (5 bases). The CDR3 totals 11 residues. Germline V gene data show CDR1 as SEHNR and CDR2 as FQNEAQ (reference sequence). This CDR3 reads CSSSLGAKLFF. CDR3 sequence (DNA): TGTTCCAGCAGCTTAGGGGCTAAACTGTTTTTT. Filled out from reference TRBV7-9 and TRBJ1-4, the complete variable domain reads DTGVSQNPRHKITKRGQNVTFRCDPISEHNRLYWYRQTLGQGPEFLTYFQNEAQLEKSRLLSDRFSAERPKGSFSTLEIQRTEQGDSAMYLCSSSLGAKLFFGSGTQLSVL.

The chain is built from TRBV11-2 and TRBJ1-1; D is undetermined. Between the trimmed V and J ends, which lost 2 bases and 4 bases, there was a span of 11 bases. Per germline, CDR1 SGHAT and CDR2 FQNNGV. The CDR3 sequence is 14 residues long. The CDR3: CASSLRGESTEAFF. CDR3 DNA: TGTGCCAGCAGCTTACGCGGTGAGTCCACTGAAGCTTTCTTT.

V gene TRBV6-5 combines with J gene TRBJ1-2, with D maybe TRBD1 (6 bases). Trimming left V 2 bases short and J 1 base short, with 14 bases between. Per germline, CDR1 MNHEY and CDR2 SVGAGI. This CDR3 is built from 16 residues. The CDR3 loop reads CASSYDWTALNYGYTF. DNA for the CDR3: TGTGCCAGCAGTTACGATTGGACAGCCCTTAACTATGGCTACACCTTC.

Concerning this clone: In the same sample, other DNA sequences code for this CDR3. This chain connects TRBV7-3 to TRBJ1-2, with TRBD1 matching over 8 bases. Germline CDR1 and CDR2: SGHTA and FQGTGA. This CDR3 region has 13 residues. Trimming cost V 4 bases and J 5 bases; bases outside gene matches: 3. The CDR3 loop reads CASSSGQGYGYTF. The CDR3 nucleotides read TGTGCCAGCAGCTCCGGACAGGGTTATGGCTACACCTTC. Based on the CDR3 plus reference TRBV7-3 and TRBJ1-2, the full variable domain is GAGVSQTPSNKVTEKGKYVELRCDPISGHTALYWYRQSLGQGPEFLIYFQGTGAADDSGLPNDRFFAVRPEGSVSTLKIQRTERGDSAVYLCASSSGQGYGYTFGSGTRLTVV.

The gene calls are TRBV7-3 and TRBJ1-3, with D possibly being TRBD1 (6 bases). The CDR3 length is 15 residues. In germline, CDR1 is SGHTA, CDR2 FQGTGA. V was clipped by 5 bases and J by 4 bases, with 15 bases between them. The CDR3 reads CASSPQGTIGNTIYF. The CDR3 DNA is TGTGCCAGCAGCCCCCAAGGGACAATCGGAAACACCATATATTTT.

The V gene is TRBV6-1, the J gene TRBJ1-2; tentatively, D is TRBD1 (6 bases). This CDR3 spans 14 amino acids. Germline V CDR1 and CDR2: MNHNS, SASEGT. The V gene lost 5 bases and the J gene lost 6 bases, with 16 bases spanning the gap. The CDR3 DNA is TGTGCCAGCAGTCCGCCGGGGGGGGGCCATGGCTACACCTTC. Protein product: CASSPPGGGHGYTF.

The V gene is TRBV2, the J gene TRBJ1-3; D might be TRBD1 (5 bases). CDR3 length: 16 residues. Trimming pared 6 bases from V and 2 bases from J, leaving 17 bases between. Germline V gene sequence: CDR1 SNHLY, CDR2 FYNNEI. This chain's CDR3 is CASSAGAGRAGNTIYF. The CDR3 bases are TGTGCCAGCAGCGCTGGAGCAGGGAGGGCTGGAAACACCATATATTTT.

The rearrangement joins TRBV29-1 to TRBJ1-1; no reliable D call. Trimming removed 2 bases at V and 5 bases at J, with 15 bases between. Germline V gene sequence: CDR1 SQVTM, CDR2 ANQGSEA. The CDR3 sequence is 14 residues long. The CDR3 bases are TGCAGCGTTGAAATGTTGTCGTCGGGAACTGAAGCTTTCTTT. This codes for CSVEMLSSGTEAFF.

The chain employs TRBV9 and TRBJ1-2, with D unclear. CDR1 and CDR2 from the germline V gene are SGDLS and YYNGEE. The CDR3 runs to 15 residues. The V end lost 0 bases, the J end lost 1 base, and 10 bases lay between the germline ends. CDR3 in DNA: TGTGCCAGCAGCGTAGCGTCGACTGATAACTATGGCTACACCTTC. It encodes CASSVASTDNYGYTF.

CDR3 in DNA: TGTGCCAGTAGTATTCTAGGTGGGTCAGATACGCAGTATTTT. Translating gives CASSILGGSDTQYF. The gene calls are TRBV19 and TRBJ2-3; D not certain. V dropped 3 bases and J dropped 4 bases, with 11 bases sitting between them. This CDR3 is built from 14 residues. Germline lookup yields CDR1 LNHDA and CDR2 SQIVND (reference sequence). Based on the CDR3 plus reference TRBV19 and TRBJ2-3, the full variable domain is DGGITQSPKYLFRKEGQNVTLSCEQNLNHDAMYWYRQDPGQGLRLIYYSQIVNDFQKGDIAEGYSVSREKKESFPLTVTSAQKNPTAFYLCASSILGGSDTQYFGPGTRLTVL.

The sample holds a few counts of this clone. The J gene is TRBJ2-7, the V gene TRBV4-3; D unclear. The CDR3 totals 15 residues. Germline-derived CDR1 and CDR2 are LGHNA and YSLEER. V was trimmed by 1 base and J by 0 bases, leaving 10 bases between them. The CDR3 nucleotides are TGCGCCAGCAGCCAAGCTGCGGAGAGCTCCTACGAGCAGTACTTC. This encodes CASSQAAESSYEQYF.

V usage is TRBV6-5 and J usage is TRBJ1-4, with D hard to call. Germline assignment: CDR1 MNHEY and CDR2 SVGAGI. The CDR3 length is 15 residues. Trimming took 0 bases from V and 1 from J, leaving 6 bases between them. The CDR3: CASSYSSGTNEKLFF. CDR3 DNA: TGTGCCAGCAGTTACTCGAGTGGAACTAATGAAAAACTGTTTTTT.

The V and J genes are TRBV9 and TRBJ2-3, with TRBD2 matching 9 bases. Germline V lookup: CDR1 SGDLS, CDR2 YYNGEE. CDR3 length equals 16 residues. Losses at the gene ends were 0 bases for V and 0 bases for J; bases not matched to a gene: 2. The CDR3 DNA reads TGTGCCAGCAGCGTAGCCCTAGCGGGGAGCACAGATACGCAGTATTTT. Protein: CASSVALAGSTDTQYF. Filled out from reference TRBV9 and TRBJ2-3, the complete variable domain reads DSGVTQTPKHLITATGQRVTLRCSPRSGDLSVYWYQQSLDQGLQFLIQYYNGEERAKGNILERFSAQQFPDLHSELNLSSLELGDSALYFCASSVALAGSTDTQYFGPGTRLTVL.

The chain combines TRBV4-1 with TRBJ1-2; the D is unclear. V shed 0 bases and J shed 4 bases, with 12 bases lying between them. CDR3 size: 15 residues. CDR1 is MGHRA, CDR2 YSYEKL, per germline. CDR3 residues: CASSQENSLLYGYTF. The CDR3 DNA reads TGCGCCAGCAGCCAAGAAAACAGCCTCCTCTATGGCTACACCTTC.

This clone occurred a few times. This rearrangement joins TRBV11-2 to TRBJ1-2; the D is unclear. The CDR3 totals 11 residues. Germline CDR1 SGHAT, CDR2 FQNNGV. V gave up 1 base and J gave up 7 bases, with 4 bases separating them. In DNA form, the CDR3 reads TGTGCCAGCAGCTTAGGGCCTGGCTACACCTTC. Translating it yields CASSLGPGYTF.

The rearrangement joins TRBV5-1 to TRBJ2-5; no firm D call. The CDR3 is made up of 11 amino acids. Trimming took 2 bases from V and 5 from J, leaving 4 bases between them. Germline V gives CDR1 SGHRS, CDR2 YFSETQ. The DNA of the CDR3 is TGCGCCAGCAGCTTTAGTGAGACCCAGTACTTC. Translated: CASSFSETQYF.

The chain recombines TRBV6-1 with TRBJ1-3; 11 positions agree with TRBD1. J was trimmed by 4 bases and V by 0 bases; bases with no gene match: 8. Looked up from germline, CDR1 is MNHNS and CDR2 is SASEGT. CDR3 length: 18 residues. The CDR3 reads CASSEAFAGQGAGNTIYF. The CDR3 bases are TGTGCCAGCAGTGAAGCATTCGCAGGACAGGGGGCGGGAAACACCATATATTTT.

The rearrangement joins TRBV7-6 to TRBJ1-2; D unresolved. Germline V lookup: CDR1 SGHVS, CDR2 FNYEAQ. Between the trimmed V and J ends, which lost 4 bases and 7 bases, there was a span of 10 bases. The CDR3 is 12 amino acids. The CDR3 DNA reads as TGTGCCAGCAGCTCCCATCCAGGTGGCTACACCTTC. It yields the protein CASSSHPGGYTF. Combining the CDR3 with reference TRBV7-6 and TRBJ1-2 gives the whole variable domain GAGVSQSPRYKVTKRGQDVALRCDPISGHVSLYWYRQALGQGPEFLTYFNYEAQQDKSGLPNDRFSAERPEGSISTLTIQRTEQRDSAMYRCASSSHPGGYTFGSGTRLTVV.

The chain links TRBV9 to TRBJ1-5, with 10 bases lining up with TRBD1. The CDR3 is 14 amino acids. After removal of 3 bases from V and 5 bases from J, the junction contained 2 bases not matched to a gene. Germline CDR1 and CDR2: SGDLS and YYNGEE. CDR3 coding DNA: TGTGCCAGCAGCGACGGGACAGGGGATCAGCCCCAGCATTTT. This gives the protein CASSDGTGDQPQHF.

The gene calls are TRBV5-4 and TRBJ2-7, with 7 nucleotides matching TRBD2. The length of the CDR3 is 15 residues. V was pared by 4 bases and J by 7 bases, with 14 bases of the junction left unmatched. The germline gives CDR1 SGHNT, CDR2 YYREEE (reference sequence). CDR3 bases: TGTGCCAGCAGCCCAAAAGACAGCCCCGGGGGGGAGCAGTACTTC. It encodes CASSPKDSPGGEQYF.

The table lists this clone with a few counts. V and J are TRBV5-4 and TRBJ2-1, with no clear D. V lost 1 base and J lost 8, with 10 bases in between. The CDR3 is 13 residues long. Germline V gene sequence: CDR1 SGHNT, CDR2 YYREEE (reference sequence). The CDR3 DNA follows: TGTGCCAGCAGCTTGACTCCGATCGATGAGCAGTTCTTC. Protein sequence: CASSLTPIDEQFF.

This clone was observed once. The J gene is TRBJ2-1, the V gene TRBV7-9; 11 bases map to TRBD2. CDR1 and CDR2 (germline): SEHNR, FQNEAQ (reference sequence). This CDR3 is built from 18 residues. Trimming removed 5 bases from V and 6 bases from J; junction bases left unmatched: 15. This CDR3 reads CASSPQPRLAGRLNEQFF. In nucleotides, the CDR3 is TGTGCCAGCAGCCCCCAACCCCGACTAGCGGGACGTCTCAATGAGCAGTTCTTC. The variable domain in full, completed from reference TRBV7-9 and TRBJ2-1, reads DTGVSQNPRHKITKRGQNVTFRCDPISEHNRLYWYRQTLGQGPEFLTYFQNEAQLEKSRLLSDRFSAERPKGSFSTLEIQRTEQGDSAMYLCASSPQPRLAGRLNEQFFGPGTRLTVL.

The chain employs TRBV4-2 and TRBJ1-2; 9 positions agree with TRBD1. From germline, CDR1 is LGHNA and CDR2 YNFKEQ. Trimming at V came to 0 bases and at J to 8 bases, leaving 10 bases not matched to a gene. This CDR3 region has 16 residues. The CDR3 DNA is TGTGCCAGCAGCCAAGATAACTTGGGACAGGGTCGAGGCTACACCTTC. As protein: CASSQDNLGQGRGYTF.

This clone appeared once. This chain uses TRBV9 with TRBJ1-2, with D perhaps TRBD1 (6 bases). Germline CDR1 and CDR2: SGDLS and YYNGEE. The CDR3 runs 14 residues. With 0 bases removed from V and 3 bases from J, the gap between germline ends came to 9 bases. CDR3 sequence: CASSVEPGDYGYTF. In DNA form, the CDR3 reads TGTGCCAGCAGCGTAGAGCCAGGGGACTATGGCTACACCTTC.

The chain recombines TRBV10-2 with TRBJ2-7, with 11 bases lining up with TRBD1. This CDR3 spans 15 amino acids. The germline V gene encodes CDR1 WSHSY and CDR2 SAAADI. The trim removed 5 bases at V and 3 bases at J, leaving 6 bases unmatched. CDR3 amino acids: CASSPGQGANYEQYF. DNA of the CDR3: TGCGCCAGCAGTCCCGGACAGGGGGCTAACTACGAGCAGTACTTC.

V usage is TRBV29-1 and J usage is TRBJ2-7, with 9 positions matching TRBD1. J gave up 4 bases and V 4 bases, and 5 bases lay outside the gene matches. Per the germline V gene, CDR1 is SQVTM and CDR2 is ANQGSEA. This CDR3 is 13 amino acids long. CDR3 sequence (DNA): TGCAGCGTTGCCGGGGACAGGGCTTACGAGCAGTACTTC. Protein sequence: CSVAGDRAYEQYF.